The 31 T cell receptor beta chains listed next were all sequenced from one sample in a study of blood T cell repertoires in COVID-19. Generated by immunoSEQ multiplex PCR, the TCRdb table keeps only in-frame clones and is missing some. The sample lists roughly 280,000 clones, roughly 90% occurring once. Sequenced input: peripheral blood. These receptors originate from a woman aged 25 to 45 with COVID-19, enrolled during active disease.

This chain connects TRBV28 to TRBJ1-4, with D perhaps TRBD1 (6 bases). The CDR3 covers 19 residues. Germline CDR1 MDHEN, CDR2 SYDVKM. V was cut by 1 base and J by 7 bases, with 25 bases left in between. The CDR3 region is CASSLFGTPGSTGSEKLFF. CDR3 sequence (DNA): TGTGCCAGCAGTTTATTCGGGACACCGGGTAGTACGGGGAGTGAAAAACTGTTTTTT.

This clone came up once. The J gene is TRBJ2-2, the V gene TRBV7-3, with 7 bases that match TRBD1. V shed 8 bases, J shed 0 bases, and the junction held 3 bases outside the gene matches. CDR3 length: 14 residues. Germline CDR1 SGHTA, CDR2 FQGTGA. Here the CDR3 DNA reads TGTGCCAGCCGACAGGGAACGAACACCGGGGAGCTGTTTTTT. Translation: CASRQGTNTGELFF.

The chain employs TRBV11-2 and TRBJ2-5; TRBD1 matches at 8 bases. This CDR3 region has 15 residues. With 4 bases clipped from V and 4 bases from J, the junction kept 8 bases outside the gene matches. Per germline, CDR1 SGHAT and CDR2 FQNNGV. The CDR3 protein is CASSSGQGGGETQYF. The CDR3 DNA follows: TGTGCCAGCAGCTCTGGACAGGGCGGTGGAGAGACCCAGTACTTC.

V gene TRBV4-1 combines with J gene TRBJ1-6; 12 bases align to TRBD1. Per germline, CDR1 MGHRA and CDR2 YSYEKL. The V and J ends lost 2 bases and 14 bases, in that order; junction bases with no gene match: 13. This CDR3 has 17 residues. The CDR3: CASSQRAGTGGVEALHF. The CDR3 DNA sequence: TGCGCCAGCAGCCAACGTGCAGGGACAGGGGGCGTCGAGGCCCTCCACTTT.

A single count supports this clone. The chain combines TRBV30 with TRBJ1-5; 7 positions match TRBD1. Per germline, CDR1 GTSNPN and CDR2 SVGIG (reference sequence). There are 14 residues in the CDR3. V lost 2 bases to trimming and J lost 2 bases; unmatched junction nucleotides: 3. The CDR3 spells CAWSPGQGNQPQHF. The CDR3 coding sequence is TGTGCCTGGAGTCCCGGACAGGGCAATCAGCCCCAGCATTTT. The full variable domain, rest sourced from reference TRBV30 and TRBJ1-5, is SQTIHQWPATLVQPVGSPLSLECTVEGTSNPNLYWYRQAAGRGLQLLFYSVGIGQISSEVPQNLSASRPQDRQFILSSKKLLLSDSGFYLCAWSPGQGNQPQHFGDGTRLSIL.

The sample holds a few counts of this clone. This rearrangement joins TRBV2 to TRBJ1-4; D is unresolved. Germline V gene sequence: CDR1 SNHLY, CDR2 FYNNEI. Trimming left V 5 bases short and J 1 base short, with 14 bases between. This CDR3 has 16 amino acids. CDR3 coding DNA: TGTGCCAGCAGTCCCCTGTCGACTCAAACTAATGAAAAACTGTTTTTT. Residues: CASSPLSTQTNEKLFF.

The gene calls are TRBV28 and TRBJ2-7, with TRBD2 as a possible D gene (6 bases). The germline V gene encodes CDR1 MDHEN and CDR2 SYDVKM. The V end lost 6 bases, the J end lost 1 base, and 10 bases lay between the germline ends. This CDR3 contains 13 residues. CDR3 sequence: CASSPAGSYEQYF. The CDR3 DNA sequence: TGTGCCAGCAGCCCCGCGGGGTCCTACGAGCAGTACTTC.

The chain employs TRBV15 and TRBJ1-1, with D maybe TRBD1 (5 bases). Looked up from germline, CDR1 is LNHNV and CDR2 is YYDKDF (reference sequence). The CDR3 has 13 residues. V lost 9 bases and J lost 3, with 14 bases in between. The CDR3 DNA follows: TGTGCCACGAAGGCCGACAGATACACTGAAGCTTTCTTT. Amino acid sequence: CATKADRYTEAFF.

The chain links TRBV30 to TRBJ2-7, with D tentatively TRBD1 (6 bases). Germline assignment: CDR1 GTSNPN and CDR2 SVGIG (reference sequence). Trimming stripped 5 bases from V and 7 bases from J, with 12 bases between. The length of the CDR3 is 11 residues. The DNA of the CDR3 is TGTGCCTGGGCACAGGGATGGGAGCAGTACTTC. Its protein is CAWAQGWEQYF.

The chain uses TRBV10-2 and TRBJ1-5; TRBD1 matches 8 bases. Per the germline V gene, CDR1 is WSHSY and CDR2 is SAAADI. Trimming at V came to 4 bases and at J to 7 bases, leaving 3 bases not matched to a gene. The length of the CDR3 is 13 residues. In nucleotides, the CDR3 is TGCGCCAGCAGTGTACAGGGGGACCAGCCCCAGCATTTT. It specifies CASSVQGDQPQHF.

The chain has TRBV2 and TRBJ1-4, with D perhaps matching TRBD1 (5 bases). The CDR3 runs to 18 residues. In germline, CDR1 is SNHLY, CDR2 FYNNEI. Trimming shortened V by 1 base and J by 3 bases, and 18 bases separated the two germline ends. This CDR3 is CASSEGRTGWGANEKLFF. For the CDR3, the DNA is TGTGCCAGCAGTGAAGGCAGGACGGGTTGGGGGGCTAATGAAAAACTGTTTTTT.

The chain joins TRBV30 to TRBJ2-7; D not resolved. This CDR3 comprises 13 residues. Germline lookup yields CDR1 GTSNPN and CDR2 SVGIG (reference sequence). V gave up 0 bases and J gave up 3 bases, with 9 bases separating them. The CDR3 region is CAWSVLSSYEQYF. The CDR3 DNA reads TGTGCCTGGAGTGTTTTATCGAGCTACGAGCAGTACTTC. Filled out from reference TRBV30 and TRBJ2-7, the complete variable domain reads SQTIHQWPATLVQPVGSPLSLECTVEGTSNPNLYWYRQAAGRGLQLLFYSVGIGQISSEVPQNLSASRPQDRQFILSSKKLLLSDSGFYLCAWSVLSSYEQYFGPGTRLTVT.

This clone has just one count. The chain links TRBV28 to TRBJ1-2, with 10 nucleotides matching TRBD1. Germline V lookup: CDR1 MDHEN, CDR2 SYDVKM. This CDR3 is built from 14 residues. The J segment lost 6 bases and the V segment lost 6 bases, leaving 7 bases of the junction unmatched. In DNA, the CDR3 is TGTGCCAGCAGGGAGACAGGGGGCGATCATGGCTACACCTTC. Translated: CASRETGGDHGYTF.

The V gene is TRBV11-3, the J gene TRBJ2-5, with 8 bases lining up with TRBD2. The germline gives CDR1 SGHNT, CDR2 YENEEA. The trim removed 3 bases at V and 3 bases at J, leaving 0 bases unmatched. The CDR3 runs to 13 residues. For the CDR3, the DNA is TGTGCCAGCAGCTTTAGCGGGGAAGAGACCCAGTACTTC. Protein: CASSFSGEETQYF.

The V call is TRBV30, the J call TRBJ2-1, with TRBD2 matching 9 bases. Trimming removed 3 bases from V and 3 bases from J; junction bases left unmatched: 6. Germline assignment: CDR1 GTSNPN and CDR2 SVGIG (reference sequence). The CDR3 runs 15 residues. CDR3 in DNA: TGTGCCTGGAGATATAGCGGGAGAATCTACAATGAGCAGTTCTTC. It specifies CAWRYSGRIYNEQFF. Supplemented by reference TRBV30 and TRBJ2-1, the full variable domain reads SQTIHQWPATLVQPVGSPLSLECTVEGTSNPNLYWYRQAAGRGLQLLFYSVGIGQISSEVPQNLSASRPQDRQFILSSKKLLLSDSGFYLCAWRYSGRIYNEQFFGPGTRLTVL.

This chain uses TRBV29-1 with TRBJ1-1; D uncertain. Germline loops: CDR1 SQVTM, CDR2 ANQGSEA. The CDR3 is 11 residues long. Trimming took 5 bases from V and 8 from J, leaving 12 bases between them. This chain's CDR3 is CSVRNGLEAFF. Here the CDR3 DNA reads TGCAGCGTTCGAAATGGACTCGAAGCTTTCTTT.

The chain uses TRBV2 and TRBJ2-1, with a possible D match to TRBD2 (5 bases). Per germline, CDR1 SNHLY and CDR2 FYNNEI. The CDR3 has 13 residues. V was clipped by 8 bases and J by 6 bases, with 14 bases between them. Written as DNA, the CDR3 is TGTGCCAGCCGGCTAGCAGCCTCCAATGAGCAGTTCTTC. This encodes CASRLAASNEQFF.

The chain links TRBV19 to TRBJ2-1; the match to TRBD1 covers 7 bases. Germline loops: CDR1 LNHDA, CDR2 SQIVND (reference sequence). The CDR3 runs to 14 residues. V lost 6 bases to trimming and J lost 8 bases; unmatched junction nucleotides: 10. The CDR3 spells CASSEGAHYDEQFF. The CDR3 bases are TGTGCCAGTAGCGAGGGGGCGCATTACGATGAGCAGTTCTTC.

CDR3 sequence (DNA): TGTGCCAGCTCACCGCGACAGGAAGGGGAGCTGTTTTTT. Its translation is CASSPRQEGELFF. The chain is built from TRBV18 and TRBJ2-2; TRBD1 is a possible D gene (6 bases). V lost 3 bases, J lost 8 bases, and 10 bases lay in between. This CDR3 comprises 13 residues. Germline CDR1 is KGHSH and CDR2 is LQKENI.

This chain uses TRBV2 with TRBJ1-5; D might be TRBD1 (6 bases). Between the trimmed V and J ends, which lost 8 bases and 0 bases, there was a span of 8 bases. This CDR3 comprises 13 residues. Germline loops: CDR1 SNHLY, CDR2 FYNNEI. DNA for the CDR3: TGTGCCAGCCGGACAGATAGCAATCAGCCCCAGCATTTT. It translates to CASRTDSNQPQHF.

The chain carries TRBV29-1 and TRBJ1-2, with 8 positions matching TRBD1. The V gene's germline CDR1 is SQVTM and CDR2 ANQGSEA. CDR3 length: 13 amino acids. V lost 6 bases to trimming and J lost 4 bases; unmatched junction nucleotides: 7. DNA of the CDR3: TGCAGCGTAGCTGACAGGGGCAGCTATGGCTACACCTTC. It encodes CSVADRGSYGYTF.

V usage is TRBV30 and J usage is TRBJ2-3; 10 nucleotides match TRBD2. V lost 0 bases and J lost 6; bases outside the gene matches: 6. Germline loops: CDR1 GTSNPN, CDR2 SVGIG (reference sequence). The CDR3 runs 15 residues. CDR3 in DNA: TGTGCCTGGAGTGTAGGGCTAGCGGGAGTGGATACGCAGTATTTT. Amino acids: CAWSVGLAGVDTQYF. The full variable domain, rest sourced from reference TRBV30 and TRBJ2-3, is SQTIHQWPATLVQPVGSPLSLECTVEGTSNPNLYWYRQAAGRGLQLLFYSVGIGQISSEVPQNLSASRPQDRQFILSSKKLLLSDSGFYLCAWSVGLAGVDTQYFGPGTRLTVL.

The rearrangement uses TRBV5-8 and TRBJ2-7, with a possible D match to TRBD1 (5 bases). Germline V gene data show CDR1 as SGHTS and CDR2 as YDEGEE. With 2 bases removed from V and 5 bases from J, the gap between germline ends came to 14 bases. The CDR3 contains 14 residues. CDR3 bases: TGTGCCAGCAGCTTAGGGGAACAGGACCACGAGCAGTACTTC. Residues: CASSLGEQDHEQYF.

This clone came up once. The chain has TRBV4-1 and TRBJ1-5; 7 nucleotides match TRBD1. The germline V gene has CDR1 MGHRA and CDR2 YSYEKL. V was pared by 4 bases and J by 6 bases, with 6 bases of the junction left unmatched. The CDR3 runs to 14 residues. The CDR3: CASSPTGLGQPQHF. CDR3 in DNA: TGCGCCAGCAGCCCGACAGGGTTGGGTCAGCCCCAGCATTTT.

The chain recombines TRBV7-2 with TRBJ2-7, with D possibly being TRBD2 (6 bases). The germline CDR1 and CDR2 sequences are SGHTA and FQGNSA. There are 15 residues in the CDR3. Trimming removed 7 bases from V and 2 bases from J, with 18 bases in between. This chain's CDR3 is CASTLGGRRTYEQYF. The CDR3 DNA is TGTGCCAGCACCCTGGGTGGGAGGAGGACCTACGAGCAGTACTTC.

The V gene is TRBV28, the J gene TRBJ1-2; D gene ambiguous. There are 16 residues in the CDR3. Germline-derived CDR1 and CDR2 are MDHEN and SYDVKM. Trimming stripped 4 bases from V and 3 bases from J, with 18 bases between. The CDR3 DNA is TGTGCCAGCAGTTCACACAGCCCATTTACCTACTATGGCTACACCTTC. This encodes CASSSHSPFTYYGYTF.

The chain links TRBV3-1 (or the pseudogene TRBV3-2) to TRBJ1-6; a possible D gene is TRBD1 (6 bases). The V end was cut by 4 bases, the J end by 5 bases, with 24 bases between. This CDR3 is 19 amino acids long. Germline V gene lookup returns CDR1 LGHDT and CDR2 YNNKEL (reference sequence). The CDR3 DNA follows: TGTGCCAGCAGCCTCTCGGGACGGTTCCGGCCAGGGGATAATTCACCCCTCCACTTT. Translated: CASSLSGRFRPGDNSPLHF.

V gene TRBV5-5 combines with J gene TRBJ2-2, with TRBD2 matching over 9 bases. Per the germline V gene, CDR1 is SGHKS and CDR2 is YYEKEE (reference sequence). CDR3 length: 15 amino acids. Germline trimming cut 4 bases from V and 0 bases from J; bases unmatched to any gene: 1. The CDR3 DNA sequence: TGTGCCAGCAGCCCTAGCGGGGCGAACACCGGGGAGCTGTTTTTT. It is translated as CASSPSGANTGELFF.

This clone appeared a few times. V and J are TRBV11-2 and TRBJ1-2, with 10 nucleotides matching TRBD1. The J segment lost 6 bases and the V segment lost 4 bases, leaving 14 bases of the junction unmatched. The CDR3 is 17 amino acids. CDR1 SGHAT and CDR2 FQNNGV come from the germline V gene. The CDR3 region has the DNA TGTGCCAGCAGCTCACTCCGCCGGGACAGGGGATATAATGGCTACACCTTC. It specifies CASSSLRRDRGYNGYTF.

The V call is TRBV7-2, the J call TRBJ1-1, with D uncertain. V lost 4 bases and J lost 5, with 14 bases in between. The V gene's germline CDR1 is SGHTA and CDR2 FQGNSA. The CDR3 totals 14 residues. The CDR3 coding sequence is TGTGCCAGCAGCTCGACCTGGGGAGGGACTGAAGCTTTCTTT. It encodes CASSSTWGGTEAFF.

The V and J genes are TRBV3-1 (or the pseudogene TRBV3-2) and TRBJ1-2; D is undetermined. V was trimmed by 0 bases and J by 8 bases, leaving 10 bases between them. The CDR3 extends over 13 amino acids. Germline V gene data show CDR1 as LGHDT and CDR2 as YNNKEL (reference sequence). This CDR3 is CASSQDSPRGYTF. The CDR3 DNA follows: TGTGCCAGCAGCCAAGATAGTCCTAGGGGCTACACCTTC.